These 15 T cell receptor beta chains were sequenced from one sample in a study of blood T cell repertoires in COVID-19. TCRdb's table, derived via immunoSEQ multiplex PCR, lists solely in-frame clones and lacks some. The sample has some 340,000 clones; around four fifths are singletons. The sample taken for sequencing was peripheral blood. Receptors were obtained from a man in his thirties or forties with active or convalescent COVID-19.

The chain uses TRBV19 and TRBJ1-1; no clear D gene. Trimming pared 10 bases from V and 4 bases from J, leaving 16 bases between. The CDR3 is 13 amino acids. CDR1 is LNHDA and CDR2 is SQIVND in the germline V gene (reference sequence). The CDR3 loop reads CATNERFGTEAFF. In DNA, the CDR3 is TGTGCCACAAACGAACGGTTCGGCACTGAAGCTTTCTTT.

This rearrangement joins TRBV24-1 to TRBJ1-5, with a possible D match to TRBD1 (6 bases). The CDR3 is 14 amino acids. Between the trimmed V and J ends, which lost 6 bases and 6 bases, there was a span of 14 bases. Germline V gene data show CDR1 as KGHDR and CDR2 as SFDVKD. The CDR3 here is CATSTGFGGQPQHF. The CDR3 nucleotides read TGTGCCACCAGTACAGGGTTTGGGGGTCAGCCCCAGCATTTT.

V and J are TRBV24-1 and TRBJ2-1, with TRBD2 matching over 10 bases. After removal of 3 bases from V and 5 bases from J, the junction contained 6 bases not matched to a gene. The germline V gene encodes CDR1 KGHDR and CDR2 SFDVKD. This CDR3 region has 16 residues. CDR3 residues: CATSDRGTSANNEQFF. The CDR3 nucleotides are TGTGCCACCAGTGATAGGGGGACTAGCGCAAACAATGAGCAGTTCTTC.

V usage is TRBV28 and J usage is TRBJ1-2; 9 bases fit TRBD1. CDR1 MDHEN and CDR2 SYDVKM come from the germline V gene. The CDR3 contains 15 residues. V dropped 6 bases and J dropped 6; count of bases not matched to a gene: 11. The CDR3 bases are TGTGCCAGCAGCGAGGACAGGGGAAACTTGAATGGCTACACCTTC. It codes for CASSEDRGNLNGYTF.

The rearrangement joins TRBV5-1 to TRBJ1-2; D not certain. Germline loops: CDR1 SGHRS, CDR2 YFSETQ. This CDR3 is 12 amino acids long. The V and J ends lost 2 bases and 5 bases respectively, with 7 bases between them. The CDR3 region is CASSFTNYGYTF. DNA for the CDR3: TGCGCCAGCAGCTTTACAAATTATGGCTACACCTTC.

This chain joins TRBV24-1 and TRBJ2-2; D is ambiguous. The V end was cut by 9 bases, the J end by 0 bases, with 7 bases between. The CDR3 runs 13 residues. Looked up from germline, CDR1 is KGHDR and CDR2 is SFDVKD. The CDR3 sequence: CATDSSNTGELFF. In nucleotides, the CDR3 is TGTGCCACCGACTCCTCGAACACCGGGGAGCTGTTTTTT.

The chain joins TRBV18 to TRBJ1-2; D perhaps matches TRBD1 (5 bases). CDR1 is KGHSH, CDR2 LQKENI, per germline. This CDR3 spans 14 amino acids. Trimming took 3 bases from V and 1 from J, leaving 9 bases between them. CDR3 in DNA: TGTGCCAGCTCACCTAAGACAGATAACTATGGCTACACCTTC. Protein: CASSPKTDNYGYTF.

The CDR3 region is CASSLTGTENTGELFF. CDR3 sequence (DNA): TGTGCCAGCAGCTTGACTGGGACAGAGAACACCGGGGAGCTGTTTTTT. The chain combines TRBV5-5 with TRBJ2-2, with 7 bases identical to TRBD1. V shed 1 base and J 1 base; nucleotides not matched to a gene: 4. The CDR3 extends over 16 amino acids. The germline V gene has CDR1 SGHKS and CDR2 YYEKEE (reference sequence).

The chain uses TRBV19 and TRBJ2-7; 8 positions agree with TRBD1. Germline V lookup: CDR1 LNHDA, CDR2 SQIVND (reference sequence). V shed 8 bases, J shed 1 base, and the junction held 10 bases outside the gene matches. The CDR3 sequence is 15 residues long. CDR3 sequence reads: CASSLRQGRSYEQYF. CDR3 nucleotides: TGTGCCAGTTCCTTACGACAGGGGAGATCCTACGAGCAGTACTTC.

V usage is TRBV6-5 and J usage is TRBJ2-3, with TRBD1 matching 8 bases. The CDR3 has 15 amino acids. The trim removed 5 bases at V and 2 bases at J, leaving 6 bases unmatched. CDR1 and CDR2 (germline): MNHEY, SVGAGI. CDR3 in DNA: TGTGCCAGCAGTCCTCAGGGGGCGGCCACAGATACGCAGTATTTT. Its translation is CASSPQGAATDTQYF.

The chain carries TRBV3-1 (or the pseudogene TRBV3-2) and TRBJ1-6; 9 positions agree with TRBD1. V shed 3 bases, J shed 9 bases, and the junction held 6 bases outside the gene matches. The CDR3 sequence is 15 residues long. Looked up from germline, CDR1 is LGHDT and CDR2 is YNNKEL (reference sequence). CDR3 nucleotides: TGTGCCAGCAGCCATGGGACAGGGAAAGGTTCACCCCTCCACTTT. Protein: CASSHGTGKGSPLHF.

The J gene is TRBJ1-4, the V gene TRBV5-5, with D perhaps matching TRBD1 (5 bases). CDR1 and CDR2 (germline): SGHKS, YYEKEE (reference sequence). V shed 3 bases and J shed 5 bases, with 11 bases lying between them. CDR3 size: 14 residues. The CDR3 spells CASSSVTENEKLFF. The DNA for the CDR3 is TGTGCCAGCAGCTCTGTGACAGAAAATGAAAAACTGTTTTTT.

V is TRBV7-2 and J is TRBJ1-6; 8 nucleotides align to TRBD1. Germline CDR1 SGHTA, CDR2 FQGNSA. The CDR3 contains 15 residues. V gave up 5 bases and J gave up 10 bases; unmatched junction bases: 10. For the CDR3, the DNA is TGTGCCAGCAGCGTCGACAGGGGCACGGGATCACCCCTCCACTTT. It encodes CASSVDRGTGSPLHF.

This clone has just one count. The chain joins TRBV7-6 to TRBJ2-2; weak D call: TRBD1 (6 bases). Germline lookup yields CDR1 SGHVS and CDR2 FNYEAQ. Trimming took off 0 bases at V and 2 bases at J, with 10 bases between the two ends. The CDR3 has 16 residues. The DNA of the CDR3 is TGTGCCAGCAGCTTAGCGGGGGCGCGCAACACCGGGGAGCTGTTTTTT. It is translated as CASSLAGARNTGELFF.

On this clone: Other DNA sequences in the same sample also yield this CDR3. The chain uses TRBV30 and TRBJ1-1; unclear D gene. The V and J ends lost 0 bases and 3 bases respectively, with 8 bases between them. Germline-derived CDR1 and CDR2 are GTSNPN and SVGIG (reference sequence). The CDR3 runs 13 residues. The DNA of the CDR3 is TGTGCCTGGAGTGTGAACAGAGACACTGAAGCTTTCTTT. Translating gives CAWSVNRDTEAFF.